The present TCR beta chain was sequenced within a study of T-cell memory formation after mild COVID-19 (dated by TCRdb to the early 2020s). Regarding the research as a whole: Most TCR sequence clusters were specific to one of the two donors. The cohort was made up of two young adult volunteers, one female and one male, who were previously healthy. T-cell clones expanding and contracting after mild COVID-19 in a couple of donors were tracked by longitudinal TCRalpha and TCRbeta repertoire sequencing. The paper's findings and limits, for the study overall: The second-wave clones that peaked on day 37 were not confirmed to be SARS-CoV-2 specific. Balanced CD4/CD8 phenotypes were observed for clones contracting from day 15 to 85, whereas a bias towards CD4+ was observed for a second wave of clones expanding from day 15 to 37. The study covered only a couple of mild cases, and larger cohorts including severe cases with pre-infection samples were considered necessary. Contracting CD4+ clones turned up mainly in the CM and EM memory subsets, whereas EMRA was where CD8+ clones were enriched. Some responding clones were detected in pre-infection memory, suggesting pre-existing cross-reactive memory T cells joined the SARS-CoV-2 response.

There are many counts of this clonotype. Its antigen remains undetermined. No much larger clone exists at a distance of one base, and base qualities are not known. The sample was run on an Illumina NovaSeq 6000. Using 5'RACE with constant-segment primers, TCRalpha and TCRbeta cDNA libraries were constructed, with sample barcodes and unique molecular identifiers added in the process. Trizol reagent was used to extract RNA from every sample. Libraries were amplified in two PCR steps, with a second sample barcode and Illumina TruSeq adapters added in the second step. The libraries were sequenced on an Illumina NovaSeq using 2 x 150 bp paired-end reads. The paper's processing steps were these. Demultiplexing of reads and collapsing into UMI-guided consensus sequences were performed with migec v1.2.7. Using mixcr v2.1.11, UMI consensuses were aligned to TRA and TRB V and J templates and then assembled into clonotypes. A clonotype was counted as expanded or contracted only if both edgeR and NoisET called the change significant, with noise models trained on biological replicates. For edgeR calls, the cutoffs were a false discovery rate-adjusted p below 0.01 and a log2 fold-change threshold of 1. PCA with hierarchical clustering of max-normalized trajectories of the 1000 most abundant clonotypes was used as exploratory dynamics analysis. Separately sequenced CD4+ and CD8+ repertoires were used to assign the CD4 or CD8 phenotype of responding clones. TCRdb applied fastp at Q25 and MiXCR to the public reads, then kept only in-frame beta chains. Every distinct CDR3 protein forms one entry, paired with its most common genes and DNA. These V and J calls rely on TCRdb rather than the paper's analysis. In all, the sample holds roughly 280,000 distinct CDR3 sequences, and less than 9.5% of those were seen once. The top ten clonotypes cover about 20% of the sample.

The CDR3 runs 15 amino acids, cysteine and phenylalanine included. The only DNA kept is the CDR3, 45 bases in frame from the first base. Cut back by 0 bases and 1 base, the V and J ends lie 10 bases apart. The CDR1 and CDR2 encoded by the germline V gene are SGHRS and YFSETQ. PBMCs were isolated by Ficoll-Paque density gradient centrifugation. The TCR was taken from a man younger than 30 who had mild COVID-19 (a few samples of this study predate the infection). The sample titles of this study are shuffled in the database, so cell type and time point are left out; the donor was told from shared clones. The source material was PBMCs or a T cell subset sorted from them (not recorded which). The chain joins TRBV5-1 to TRBJ1-1, and the D gene may be TRBD1, 5 bases matching. The CDR3 protein sequence reads: CASSLDLTANTEAFF. DNA sequence: TGCGCCAGCAGCTTGGATTTGACAGCGAACACTGAAGCTTTCTTT.